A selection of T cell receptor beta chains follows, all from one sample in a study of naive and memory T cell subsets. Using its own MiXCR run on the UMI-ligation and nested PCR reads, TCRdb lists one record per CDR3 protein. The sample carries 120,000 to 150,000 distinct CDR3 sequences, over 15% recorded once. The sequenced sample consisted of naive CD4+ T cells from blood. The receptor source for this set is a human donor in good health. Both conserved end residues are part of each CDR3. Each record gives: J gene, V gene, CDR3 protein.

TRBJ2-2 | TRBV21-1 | CASSKRGLANSAGELFF
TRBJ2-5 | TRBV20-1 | CSARAAVGQYF
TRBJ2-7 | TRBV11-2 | CASSLDSGKSSYEQYF
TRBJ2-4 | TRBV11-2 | CASSSSAGAPAKNIQYF
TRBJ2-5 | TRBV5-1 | CAIVGIRLAEYQETQYF
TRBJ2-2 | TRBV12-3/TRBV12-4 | CASSSRRELFF
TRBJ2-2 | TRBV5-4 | CASSLSSRGSDTGELFF
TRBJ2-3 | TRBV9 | CASSVVGDRLTDTQYF
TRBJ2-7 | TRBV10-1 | CASSESTRIEQYF
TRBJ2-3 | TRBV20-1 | CSARGSRRLTDTQYF
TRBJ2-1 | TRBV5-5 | CASSLEVWTSGRNEQFF
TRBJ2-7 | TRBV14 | CASSQVSGQGHSGEQYF
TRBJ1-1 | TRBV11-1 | CASSSLTVNTEAFF
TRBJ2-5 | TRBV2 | CASSEFWGRTQETQYF
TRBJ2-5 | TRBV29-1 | CSAWTGTETQYF
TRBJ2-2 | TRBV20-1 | CSAPDRVDGELFF
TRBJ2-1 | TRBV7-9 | CASSLGGQVTNEQFF
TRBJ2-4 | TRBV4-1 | CASSQDWLAVAKNIQYF
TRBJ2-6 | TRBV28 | CASTSGHAFSGANVLTF
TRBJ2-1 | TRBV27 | CASSLDRDRAYNEQFF
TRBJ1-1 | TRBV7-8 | CASSSHRDAEAFF
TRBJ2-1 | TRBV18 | CASSPLADSYNEQFF
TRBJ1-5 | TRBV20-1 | CSALTGGNNQPQHF
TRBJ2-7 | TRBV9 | CASSVAGDEQYF
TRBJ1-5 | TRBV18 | CASSPSAGTPSNQPQHF
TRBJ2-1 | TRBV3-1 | CASRIRGVSGEQFF
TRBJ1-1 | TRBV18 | CASSPVGTEAFF
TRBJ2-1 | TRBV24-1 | CATSEALAGGRQFF
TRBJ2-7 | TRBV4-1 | CASSHPTVYEQYF
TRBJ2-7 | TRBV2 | CASGYLAGVPYEQYF
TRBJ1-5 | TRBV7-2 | CASSYERGALGQPQHF
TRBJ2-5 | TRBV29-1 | CSVNTGYQETQYF
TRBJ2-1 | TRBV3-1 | CASSLAGTSGSGEQFF
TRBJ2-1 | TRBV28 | CASRVQSLSSYNEQFF
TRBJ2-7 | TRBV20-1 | CSARGGASGVPHEQYF
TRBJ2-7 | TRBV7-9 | CASFRGTPWPYEQYF
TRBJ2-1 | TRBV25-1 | CASSEFRTRTYNEQFF
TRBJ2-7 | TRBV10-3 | CAISEPNSGTETSTRQYF
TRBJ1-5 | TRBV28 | CASGGSWQPQHF
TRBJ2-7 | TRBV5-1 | CASSLTPSGSYEQYF
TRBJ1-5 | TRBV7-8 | CASSLDRANQPQHF
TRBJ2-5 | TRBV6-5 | CASSYSYTETQYF
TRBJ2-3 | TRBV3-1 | CASSQEGGYTQYF
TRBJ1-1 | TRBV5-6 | CASRWGNTEAFF
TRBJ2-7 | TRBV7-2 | CASSLDQAREQYF
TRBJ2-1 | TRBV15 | CATSRVPPNNEQFF
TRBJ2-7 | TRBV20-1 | CSARGLAGIYEQYF
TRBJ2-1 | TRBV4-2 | CASSQVPGGPSYNEQFF
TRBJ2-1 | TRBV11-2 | CASSLRTSSNEQFF
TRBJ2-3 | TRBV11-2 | CASSLNRHTDTQYF
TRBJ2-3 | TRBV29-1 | CSVEGTSGDTDTQYF
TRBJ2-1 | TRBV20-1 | CSALAGTSGRGSYNEQFF
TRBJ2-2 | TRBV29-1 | CSVAVGQHTGELFF
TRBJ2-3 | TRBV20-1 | CSASQGGDTQYF
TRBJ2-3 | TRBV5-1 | CASSTWTSGSTDTQYF
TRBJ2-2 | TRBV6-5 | CASSYRPWNTGELFF